This T cell receptor (beta chain) was recovered during a study of blood T cell repertoires in COVID-19. Trimming removed 1 base at V and 9 bases at J, with 25 bases between. CDR3 size: 19 residues. The germline gives CDR1 SNHLY, CDR2 FYNNEI. Those who participated ranged in age from roughly 18 to 90 years and resided in approximately 23 US areas. In the study's own analysis: Reference gene primer amplification gave nucleated cell count estimates. TCRdb's table, derived via immunoSEQ multiplex PCR, lists solely in-frame clones and lacks some. That table furnishes V, J and clone size, whereas the DNA furnished D and trimming. This sample has 200,000 to 250,000 clones, with about four fifths found just once.

Source material: PBMCs or T cells enriched from blood (not recorded which). This chain connects TRBV2 to TRBJ1-6, with D possibly TRBD1 on 6 matching bases. This receptor was obtained from a woman in her 40s who had recovered from COVID-19. CDR3 sequence reads: CASSEGRGGGALYGSPLHF. Written as DNA, the CDR3 is TGTGCCAGCAGTGAAGGTCGAGGGGGAGGGGCGCTCTACGGTTCACCCCTCCACTTT.